The 28 T cell receptor beta chains listed next were all sequenced from one sample in a study of blood T cell repertoires in COVID-19. Assay: immunoSEQ multiplex PCR; the TCRdb copy retains only in-frame clones and omits some. This sample has roughly 500,000 clones, with roughly 89% found just once. The material sequenced was peripheral blood. Receptors originate from a man aged 18 to 29 with COVID-19, enrolled during active disease.

The chain links TRBV19 to TRBJ2-5, with TRBD1 matching over 10 bases. The V gene's germline CDR1 is LNHDA and CDR2 SQIVND (reference sequence). This CDR3 has 14 amino acids. Germline trimming cut 10 bases from V and 3 bases from J; bases unmatched to any gene: 8. Written as DNA, the CDR3 is TGTGCCACTCCCTTGGGGACAGGGGAAGAGACCCAGTACTTC. Its protein is CATPLGTGEETQYF. Full variable domain (missing parts from reference TRBV19 and TRBJ2-5): DGGITQSPKYLFRKEGQNVTLSCEQNLNHDAMYWYRQDPGQGLRLIYYSQIVNDFQKGDIAEGYSVSREKKESFPLTVTSAQKNPTAFYLCATPLGTGEETQYFGPGTRLLVL.

The chain links TRBV9 to TRBJ2-6; 9 nucleotides agree with TRBD1. The length of the CDR3 is 19 residues. V dropped 3 bases and J dropped 1; count of bases not matched to a gene: 11. Germline-derived CDR1 and CDR2 are SGDLS and YYNGEE. CDR3 DNA sequence: TGTGCCAGCAGCGGAATCAGGGGACAGGGAACTTCTGGGGCCAACGTCCTGACTTTC. It codes for CASSGIRGQGTSGANVLTF.

This chain links TRBV6-1 with TRBJ2-1, with a weak D call TRBD2 (6 bases). The germline V gene has CDR1 MNHNS and CDR2 SASEGT. Trimming took 6 bases from V and 12 from J, leaving 30 bases between them. This CDR3 has 17 residues. The CDR3 nucleotides are TGTGCCAGCAGCGAACGGTGGGTAGCTACTTACCACGGGAGGCAGTTCTTC. Its translation: CASSERWVATYHGRQFF.

The gene calls are TRBV10-3 and TRBJ2-5; TRBD2 matches at 9 bases. J gave up 6 bases and V 0 bases, and 2 bases lay outside the gene matches. Germline values: CDR1 ENHRY, CDR2 SYGVKD. This CDR3 region has 14 residues. CDR3 loop: CAISESSGGKTQYF. The DNA of the CDR3 is TGTGCCATCAGTGAGTCCAGCGGGGGGAAGACCCAGTACTTC.

The rearrangement uses TRBV6-5 and TRBJ1-5; possibly TRBD1 for D (5 bases). Germline-derived CDR1 and CDR2 are MNHEY and SVGAGI. V lost 7 bases to trimming and J lost 5 bases, with 12 bases between them. This CDR3 contains 13 residues. The DNA for the CDR3 is TGTGCCAGCACGGGCAGGGTGGATCAGCCCCAGCATTTT. Its protein product is CASTGRVDQPQHF.

V is TRBV7-9 and J is TRBJ1-3, with no clear D. The V gene's germline CDR1 is SEHNR and CDR2 FQNEAQ (reference sequence). This CDR3 is 15 amino acids long. V lost 3 bases and J 0 bases, leaving 9 bases between the germline ends. The chain's CDR3 is CASSFLGSSGNTIYF. CDR3 coding DNA: TGTGCCAGCAGCTTTTTGGGGAGCTCTGGAAACACCATATATTTT.

J is TRBJ2-1 and V is TRBV7-9, with D perhaps TRBD1 (5 bases). The V gene lost 7 bases and the J gene lost 3 bases, with 10 bases spanning the gap. Germline V gives CDR1 SEHNR, CDR2 FQNEAQ (reference sequence). This CDR3 is 13 amino acids long. DNA for the CDR3: TGTGCCAGCACCCTAGGGGACTACAATGAGCAGTTCTTC. This gives the protein CASTLGDYNEQFF.

This sequence joins TRBV7-9 and TRBJ2-7; D remains ambiguous. This CDR3 has 14 amino acids. Germline loops: CDR1 SEHNR, CDR2 FQNEAQ (reference sequence). V was trimmed by 1 base and J by 5 bases, leaving 12 bases between them. CDR3 loop: CASSLDGPRNEQYF. Written as DNA, the CDR3 is TGTGCCAGCAGCTTAGATGGGCCAAGGAACGAGCAGTACTTC.

The chain has TRBV7-8 and TRBJ2-1; 11 bases line up with TRBD2. J was trimmed by 9 bases and V by 4 bases; bases with no gene match: 8. Germline CDR1 is SGHVS and CDR2 is FQNEAQ. The CDR3 runs 15 residues. CDR3 in DNA: TGTGCCAGCAGCTACCCTAGCGGGGGGCGGGGTGAGCAGTTCTTC. As protein: CASSYPSGGRGEQFF.

The CDR3 sequence is CAIPPSGMDTEAFF. CDR3 in DNA: TGTGCCATCCCACCCTCAGGGATGGACACTGAAGCTTTCTTT. The chain employs TRBV6-4 and TRBJ1-1; D may be TRBD1 (5 bases). The CDR3 totals 14 residues. Germline CDR1 and CDR2: MRHNA and SNTAGT. Deletions cut 10 bases from V and 3 bases from J, with 18 bases between.

The chain carries TRBV11-2 and TRBJ2-2; 10 positions match TRBD1. The germline gives CDR1 SGHAT, CDR2 FQNNGV. Germline trimming cut 3 bases from V and 2 bases from J; bases unmatched to any gene: 3. The CDR3 is 16 amino acids. CDR3 loop: CASSFGTGVNTGELFF. The CDR3 coding sequence is TGTGCCAGCAGCTTTGGGACAGGGGTCAACACCGGGGAGCTGTTTTTT.

The rearrangement links TRBV6-5 to TRBJ1-2, with D unresolved. Trimming cost V 6 bases and J 8 bases, with 13 bases left between them. Germline V CDR1 and CDR2: MNHEY, SVGAGI. The CDR3 consists of 12 residues. Written as DNA, the CDR3 is TGTGCCAGCAGCTTAGGACCGGGGGGCTACACCTTC. Amino acid sequence: CASSLGPGGYTF.

This clone showed up just once. V gene TRBV9 combines with J gene TRBJ1-1; TRBD1 agrees at 7 bases. The CDR3 has 14 residues. CDR1 is SGDLS, CDR2 YYNGEE, per germline. V lost 3 bases, J lost 7 bases, and 9 bases stayed unmatched. The CDR3 loop reads CASSAGQVAGEAFF. CDR3 nucleotides: TGTGCCAGCAGCGCCGGACAGGTGGCCGGTGAAGCTTTCTTT.

The V and J genes are TRBV19 and TRBJ1-5, with 8 bases matching TRBD1. The ends lost 6 bases at V and 1 base at J; junction bases unmatched: 5. This CDR3 comprises 15 residues. CDR1 and CDR2 (germline): LNHDA, SQIVND (reference sequence). CDR3 amino acids: CASSPGGGSNQPQHF. The CDR3 DNA follows: TGTGCCAGTAGCCCAGGGGGCGGCAGCAATCAGCCCCAGCATTTT.

The chain has TRBV28 and TRBJ1-4; D remains ambiguous. The CDR3 extends over 14 amino acids. V gave up 6 bases and J gave up 0 bases, with 8 bases separating them. Germline lookup yields CDR1 MDHEN and CDR2 SYDVKM. CDR3 DNA sequence: TGTGCCAGCAGGGGCCTTGCAACTAATGAAAAACTGTTTTTT. This sequence encodes CASRGLATNEKLFF.

Details on this clone: Other DNA sequences in this sample translate to the same CDR3. This sequence joins TRBV30 and TRBJ1-5; a possible D gene is TRBD1 (5 bases). This CDR3 is 13 amino acids long. Trimming pared 1 base from V and 7 bases from J, leaving 11 bases between. From germline, CDR1 is GTSNPN and CDR2 SVGIG (reference sequence). The CDR3 coding sequence is TGTGCCTGGAGTGGTCAGGGTAACCAGCCCCAGCATTTT. Protein: CAWSGQGNQPQHF.

V and J are TRBV5-6 and TRBJ2-1; TRBD1 matches at 9 bases. CDR1 and CDR2 (germline): SGHDT, YYEEEE. The CDR3 has 15 amino acids. J lost 10 bases, V lost 4 bases, and 12 bases had no gene match. CDR3 sequence: CASSPDTGTGNEQFF. The CDR3 nucleotides read TGTGCCAGCAGCCCTGACACCGGGACAGGGAACGAGCAGTTCTTC.

CDR3 amino acids: CASSGSRSGQSVGNAYEQYF. CDR3 coding DNA: TGTGCCAGCAGTGGTTCCCGCTCGGGACAGAGTGTGGGGAACGCCTACGAGCAGTACTTC. The chain carries TRBV2 and TRBJ2-7; 7 bases match TRBD1. V was pared by 4 bases and J by 2 bases, with 23 bases of the junction left unmatched. CDR1 and CDR2 (germline): SNHLY, FYNNEI. The length of the CDR3 is 20 residues. Variable domain in full (rest from reference TRBV2 and TRBJ2-7): EPEVTQTPSHQVTQMGQEVILRCVPISNHLYFYWYRQILGQKVEFLVSFYNNEISEKSEIFDDQFSVERPDGSNFTLKIRSTKLEDSAMYFCASSGSRSGQSVGNAYEQYFGPGTRLTVT.

This clone was counted a single time. V is TRBV5-4 and J is TRBJ1-6; 9 nucleotides agree with TRBD1. CDR1 is SGHNT and CDR2 is YYREEE in the germline V gene (reference sequence). The CDR3 runs to 19 residues. With 1 base clipped from V and 13 bases from J, the junction kept 21 bases outside the gene matches. The CDR3 DNA reads TGTGCCAGCAGCTTGACACAGGGGGCGAACCCCCCCACTCGGGGGCCCCTCCACTTT. Encoded protein: CASSLTQGANPPTRGPLHF.

The CDR3 here is CASSFRGATEAFF. The CDR3 region has the DNA TGTGCCAGCAGCTTTCGGGGGGCCACTGAAGCTTTCTTT. V gene TRBV7-2 combines with J gene TRBJ1-1; D might be TRBD1 (6 bases). Per the germline V gene, CDR1 is SGHTA and CDR2 is FQGNSA. Deletions cut 3 bases from V and 4 bases from J, with 9 bases between. This CDR3 is 13 amino acids long.

The V gene is TRBV11-3, the J gene TRBJ2-5; the D gene is possibly TRBD1 (7 bases). Trimming removed 5 bases from V and 5 bases from J, with 18 bases in between. Germline CDR1 and CDR2: SGHNT and YENEEA. The length of the CDR3 is 15 residues. CDR3 protein: CASSARQGGGETQYF. DNA for the CDR3: TGTGCCAGCAGCGCCCGACAGGGAGGTGGGGAGACCCAGTACTTC.

V is TRBV3-1 (or the pseudogene TRBV3-2) and J is TRBJ2-5, with 8 positions matching TRBD2. This CDR3 is built from 15 residues. Unmatched junction bases numbered 5, after V lost 4 bases and J lost 1 base. The germline CDR1 and CDR2 sequences are LGHDT and YNNKEL (reference sequence). CDR3 region: CASSPFSGVQETQYF. CDR3 DNA sequence: TGTGCCAGCAGCCCCTTTAGCGGGGTCCAAGAGACCCAGTACTTC.

The rearrangement links TRBV27 to TRBJ2-2; D unclear. V was pared by 3 bases and J by 7 bases, with 6 bases between. CDR3 size: 12 residues. CDR1 is MNHEY and CDR2 is SMNVEV in the germline V gene (reference sequence). The CDR3 bases are TGTGCCAGCAGTTTCTCCGGCGGGGAGCTGTTTTTT. Protein sequence: CASSFSGGELFF.

This chain joins TRBV19 and TRBJ2-7; D gene unclear. The CDR3 loop spans 14 amino acids. The germline V and J ends were trimmed by 1 base and 2 bases, with 9 bases remaining between them. Germline values: CDR1 LNHDA, CDR2 SQIVND (reference sequence). This chain's CDR3 is CASSIGGNPYEQYF. In nucleotides, the CDR3 is TGTGCCAGTAGTATAGGTGGCAATCCCTACGAGCAGTACTTC.

This chain joins TRBV30 and TRBJ2-1; the D gene is possibly TRBD2 (6 bases). Deletions cut 2 bases from V and 15 bases from J, with 11 bases between. Germline-derived CDR1 and CDR2 are GTSNPN and SVGIG (reference sequence). The CDR3 totals 10 residues. CDR3 in amino acids: CAWSQGLPFF. The CDR3 DNA follows: TGTGCCTGGAGTCAGGGACTTCCGTTCTTC.

The rearrangement uses TRBV2 and TRBJ2-2; possibly TRBD1 for D (5 bases). Trimming took off 1 base at V and 6 bases at J, with 6 bases between the two ends. The length of the CDR3 is 13 residues. The V gene's germline CDR1 is SNHLY and CDR2 FYNNEI. CDR3 region: CASSEEGPGELFF. DNA for the CDR3: TGTGCCAGCAGTGAAGAGGGGCCCGGGGAGCTGTTTTTT.

There are a few counts of this clone. V and J are TRBV7-9 and TRBJ2-5, with TRBD1 matching 9 bases. Unmatched junction bases numbered 5, after V lost 5 bases and J lost 4 bases. Germline V lookup: CDR1 SEHNR, CDR2 FQNEAQ (reference sequence). The CDR3 is 14 amino acids. The CDR3 loop reads CASSESDRGETQYF. The CDR3 nucleotides are TGTGCCAGCAGCGAATCGGACAGGGGAGAGACCCAGTACTTC.

V usage is TRBV5-1 and J usage is TRBJ1-1; the D is unclear. The V gene's germline CDR1 is SGHRS and CDR2 YFSETQ. Trimming removed 1 base at V and 2 bases at J, with 9 bases between. This CDR3 is 14 amino acids long. CDR3 nucleotide sequence: TGCGCCAGCAGCTTGTATCGGGGAAACACTGAAGCTTTCTTT. This encodes CASSLYRGNTEAFF.